These 27 T cell receptor beta chains were all obtained from the same sample, sequenced in a study of beta chain features in type 1 diabetes. The isolated RNA, all of it, was reverse transcribed, so expressed TCRB transcripts were what got sequenced. Assay used: immunoSEQ multiplex PCR; TCRdb lists only in-frame clones, some missing. The sample has 300,000 to 350,000 clones, around 8% seen once; the top ten hold 0.44%. Sequencing was performed on central memory CD4+ T cells from blood. The receptors derive from a woman under 30 in good health.

Remarks on this clone: A read error may produce the germline difference seen at one junction end. This chain links TRBV27 with TRBJ2-5; 12 bases are shared with TRBD2. Germline V lookup: CDR1 MNHEY, CDR2 SMNVEV (reference sequence). The CDR3 totals 16 residues. The CDR3 loop reads CASSPGLAGYQGTQYF. The CDR3, as DNA: TGTGCCAGCAGTCCAGGACTAGCGGGATATCAAGGGACCCAGTACTTC.

This CDR3 reads CASSSGQGPNTEAFF. DNA of the CDR3: TGCGCCAGCAGCTCGGGACAGGGACCGAACACTGAAGCTTTCTTT. The chain employs TRBV5-1 and TRBJ1-1; 9 bases match TRBD1. The CDR3 runs 15 residues. V lost 3 bases and J lost 1; bases outside the gene matches: 4. Looked up from germline, CDR1 is SGHRS and CDR2 is YFSETQ.

There are a few counts of this clone. The rearrangement links TRBV25-1 to TRBJ2-3, with D perhaps TRBD1 (6 bases). Germline CDR1 reads MGHDK; CDR2 reads SYGVNS. The ends were cut back, 3 bases at V and 0 bases at J, with 10 bases in the middle. The CDR3 consists of 15 residues. CDR3 residues: CASSEGAGSTDTQYF. The CDR3 nucleotides are TGTGCCAGCAGTGAGGGGGCAGGGAGCACAGATACGCAGTATTTT.

The chain joins TRBV7-9 to TRBJ2-1; D perhaps matches TRBD2 (6 bases). Germline-derived CDR1 and CDR2 are SEHNR and FQNEAQ (reference sequence). The ends were cut back, 5 bases at V and 7 bases at J, with 12 bases in the middle. The CDR3 is 13 residues long. CDR3 sequence: CASSQGRSNEQFF. DNA of the CDR3: TGTGCCAGCAGCCAAGGGAGGAGTAATGAGCAGTTCTTC.

V usage is TRBV9 and J usage is TRBJ2-2, with a possible D match to TRBD1 (5 bases). The germline V gene encodes CDR1 SGDLS and CDR2 YYNGEE. V lost 2 bases and J 5 bases, leaving 16 bases between the germline ends. This CDR3 has 16 amino acids. The CDR3 protein is CASSVRAQGLTGELFF. CDR3 nucleotide sequence: TGTGCCAGCAGCGTCCGTGCGCAGGGTTTGACCGGGGAGCTGTTTTTT.

This clone has a handful of counts. This chain connects TRBV5-6 to TRBJ1-1, with no clear D. V lost 1 base to trimming and J lost 0 bases, with 7 bases between them. CDR1 and CDR2 from the germline V gene are SGHDT and YYEEEE. CDR3 length equals 14 residues. The DNA of the CDR3 is TGTGCCAGCAGCTTGCTAGTCATGAACACTGAAGCTTTCTTT. Encoded protein: CASSLLVMNTEAFF.

The V gene is TRBV10-2, the J gene TRBJ2-1; TRBD2 is a possible D gene (6 bases). The CDR3 has 14 amino acids. Germline CDR1 and CDR2: WSHSY and SAAADI. The germline V and J ends were trimmed by 3 bases and 10 bases, with 16 bases remaining between them. CDR3 protein: CASSDPPTRREQFF. The DNA of the CDR3 is TGCGCCAGCAGTGACCCACCGACTAGACGCGAGCAGTTCTTC.

This clone was picked up many times. The V and J genes are TRBV7-9 and TRBJ1-4; D unresolved. This CDR3 spans 14 amino acids. V lost 2 bases, J lost 3 bases, and 7 bases lay in between. The germline V gene has CDR1 SEHNR and CDR2 FQNEAQ (reference sequence). The CDR3 nucleotides are TGTGCCAGCAGCTTAAGGATGGCTAATGAAAAACTGTTTTTT. It is translated as CASSLRMANEKLFF.

The rearrangement uses TRBV6-5 and TRBJ1-2; possible D gene TRBD1, 5 bases. Deletions cut 5 bases from V and 4 bases from J, with 17 bases between. The CDR3 length is 15 residues. Per germline, CDR1 MNHEY and CDR2 SVGAGI. The CDR3 reads CASSINQGSFYGYTF. CDR3 nucleotide sequence: TGTGCCAGCAGTATAAATCAGGGCTCCTTCTATGGCTACACCTTC.

This clone was detected ten times or more. The chain combines TRBV9 with TRBJ2-1; 10 bases align to TRBD1. The CDR3 extends over 18 amino acids. After removal of 1 base from V and 6 bases from J, the junction contained 13 bases not matched to a gene. Germline values: CDR1 SGDLS, CDR2 YYNGEE. As DNA, the CDR3 is TGTGCCAGCAGCGTAAGCATACTGGGACAGGGGAATAGCAATGAGCAGTTCTTC. Protein sequence: CASSVSILGQGNSNEQFF.

This clone was detected many times. The gene calls are TRBV10-3 and TRBJ2-1, with a possible D match to TRBD2 (6 bases). The CDR3 has 14 amino acids. Germline V CDR1 and CDR2: ENHRY, SYGVKD. Deletions cut 7 bases from V and 7 bases from J, with 17 bases between. Here the CDR3 reads CAITGNVGGNEQFF. CDR3 DNA: TGTGCCATCACCGGGAATGTTGGGGGGAATGAGCAGTTCTTC.

V and J are TRBV5-1 and TRBJ2-5; D unclear. CDR3 length: 14 amino acids. The germline V and J ends were trimmed by 2 bases and 5 bases, with 13 bases remaining between them. Germline CDR1 reads SGHRS; CDR2 reads YFSETQ. The CDR3 nucleotides read TGCGCCAGCAGCTTTGTCTTAAGGTCGGAGACCCAGTACTTC. Encoded protein: CASSFVLRSETQYF.

This clone came up a few times. V usage is TRBV4-3 and J usage is TRBJ2-3, with D possibly being TRBD2 (5 bases). The CDR3 totals 13 residues. The germline gives CDR1 LGHNA, CDR2 YSLEER. Trimming left V 0 bases short and J 14 bases short, with 15 bases between. The DNA of the CDR3 is TGCGCCAGCAGCCAAGAGGGAGATCGACTGCGGTATTTT. This translates into CASSQEGDRLRYF.

In this sample, this clone turned up a few times. The chain carries TRBV2 and TRBJ1-5, with 9 nucleotides matching TRBD1. The CDR3 consists of 15 residues. Germline lookup yields CDR1 SNHLY and CDR2 FYNNEI. Losses at the gene ends were 5 bases for V and 7 bases for J; bases not matched to a gene: 9. CDR3 bases: TGTGCCAGCAGTCCCACAGGGGGCTCCGGGCAGCCCCAGCATTTT. Its protein is CASSPTGGSGQPQHF. Full variable domain (rest looked up from reference TRBV2 and TRBJ1-5): EPEVTQTPSHQVTQMGQEVILRCVPISNHLYFYWYRQILGQKVEFLVSFYNNEISEKSEIFDDQFSVERPDGSNFTLKIRSTKLEDSAMYFCASSPTGGSGQPQHFGDGTRLSIL.

This clone has more than one count but fewer than ten. V usage is TRBV7-3 and J usage is TRBJ2-1; D gene ambiguous. V lost 5 bases to trimming and J lost 6 bases, with 8 bases between them. CDR1 SGHTA and CDR2 FQGTGA come from the germline V gene. The CDR3 is 12 amino acids. The CDR3 DNA is TGTGCCAGCAGCCTTAGTGCCAATGAGCAGTTCTTC. This translates into CASSLSANEQFF.

This clone was counted only a few times. This chain connects TRBV5-8 to TRBJ2-1; 10 bases are a match to TRBD2. Per germline, CDR1 SGHTS and CDR2 YDEGEE. This CDR3 is 11 amino acids long. V shed 5 bases, J shed 10 bases, and the junction held 0 bases outside the gene matches. The CDR3 reads CASRLAGEQFF. CDR3 DNA: TGTGCCAGCAGACTAGCGGGAGAGCAGTTCTTC.

The sample holds a few counts of this clone. The V call is TRBV6-6, the J call TRBJ2-7; 9 bases are a match to TRBD1. Germline trimming cut 10 bases from V and 3 bases from J; bases unmatched to any gene: 10. The CDR3 contains 14 residues. Germline V CDR1 and CDR2: MNHNY, SVGAGI (reference sequence). The CDR3 spells CATNSGQGRYEQYF. In nucleotides, the CDR3 is TGTGCCACCAACTCGGGACAGGGCCGCTACGAGCAGTACTTC.

The rearrangement uses TRBV6-5 and TRBJ2-7; 7 bases align to TRBD1. From germline, CDR1 is MNHEY and CDR2 SVGAGI. Trimming removed 4 bases from V and 4 bases from J; junction bases left unmatched: 13. The CDR3 is made up of 16 amino acids. The CDR3 is CASSSRSGGSRYEQYF. CDR3 DNA: TGTGCCAGCAGTTCGAGATCAGGGGGATCTAGGTACGAGCAGTACTTC.

This clone was counted a few times. The chain carries TRBV29-1 and TRBJ2-7, with D uncertain. Germline lookup yields CDR1 SQVTM and CDR2 ANQGSEA. Trimming pared 1 base from V and 3 bases from J, leaving 7 bases between. The CDR3 is 12 amino acids. The CDR3 DNA is TGCAGCGTTGAAGCCGAAAACTACGAGCAGTACTTC. Protein: CSVEAENYEQYF.

This clone has a handful of counts. The chain employs TRBV2 and TRBJ1-4, with 9 positions matching TRBD1. CDR1 and CDR2 (germline): SNHLY, FYNNEI. Germline trimming cut 6 bases from V and 5 bases from J; bases unmatched to any gene: 4. This CDR3 comprises 14 residues. The CDR3 loop reads CASRDGTGNEKLFF. The CDR3 coding sequence is TGTGCCAGCAGGGACGGGACAGGGAATGAAAAACTGTTTTTT.

The rearrangement uses TRBV6-6 and TRBJ2-2, with D possibly matching TRBD2 (6 bases). The CDR3 is 14 amino acids. Looked up from germline, CDR1 is MNHNY and CDR2 is SVGAGI (reference sequence). Trimming stripped 5 bases from V and 4 bases from J, with 11 bases between. The CDR3 DNA reads as TGTGCCAGCAGTCCGACTAGTCTCACCGGGGAGCTGTTTTTT. Translation gives CASSPTSLTGELFF.

J is TRBJ2-2 and V is TRBV4-3, with a tentative D call TRBD1 (6 bases). This CDR3 comprises 15 residues. Germline V gene data show CDR1 as LGHNA and CDR2 as YSLEER. Between the trimmed V and J ends, which lost 2 bases and 4 bases, there was a span of 11 bases. The CDR3 is CASSQLTGSTGELFF. Here the CDR3 DNA reads TGCGCCAGCAGCCAACTTACAGGGAGCACCGGGGAGCTGTTTTTT.

This clone has at least ten counts. The chain uses TRBV19 and TRBJ2-2; D gene ambiguous. The V gene's germline CDR1 is LNHDA and CDR2 SQIVND (reference sequence). The ends were cut back, 6 bases at V and 3 bases at J, with 8 bases in the middle. The CDR3 covers 13 residues. The CDR3 reads CASSLRDTGELFF. In DNA, the CDR3 is TGTGCCAGTAGCCTACGGGACACCGGGGAGCTGTTTTTT.

This chain uses TRBV7-9 with TRBJ1-5, with D possibly being TRBD1 (6 bases). The CDR3 totals 16 residues. Germline values: CDR1 SEHNR, CDR2 FQNEAQ (reference sequence). The V end lost 5 bases, the J end lost 4 bases, and 18 bases lay between the germline ends. This chain's CDR3 is CASSQDLRGRNQPQHF. CDR3 DNA sequence: TGTGCCAGCAGCCAGGATCTTCGGGGGCGTAATCAGCCCCAGCATTTT. Variable domain in full (rest from reference TRBV7-9 and TRBJ1-5): DTGVSQNPRHKITKRGQNVTFRCDPISEHNRLYWYRQTLGQGPEFLTYFQNEAQLEKSRLLSDRFSAERPKGSFSTLEIQRTEQGDSAMYLCASSQDLRGRNQPQHFGDGTRLSIL.

The chain recombines TRBV28 with TRBJ2-1; TRBD2 agrees at 7 bases. V gave up 5 bases and J gave up 3 bases; unmatched junction bases: 7. The CDR3 is 15 amino acids. The germline V gene encodes CDR1 MDHEN and CDR2 SYDVKM. The CDR3 region is CASSPPGLGYNEQFF. Here the CDR3 DNA reads TGTGCCAGCAGTCCCCCTGGACTAGGCTACAATGAGCAGTTCTTC.

This chain joins TRBV18 and TRBJ2-2; a possible D gene is TRBD1 (7 bases). The CDR3 runs 17 residues. The germline V and J ends were trimmed by 0 bases and 6 bases, with 17 bases remaining between them. Germline V gene lookup returns CDR1 KGHSH and CDR2 LQKENI. CDR3 sequence: CASSPPEGQSTSGELFF. The CDR3 DNA is TGTGCCAGCTCACCACCGGAGGGACAGTCAACGTCCGGGGAGCTGTTTTTT.

This sequence joins TRBV6-6 and TRBJ2-5; D might be TRBD1 (6 bases). Germline V gene lookup returns CDR1 MNHNY and CDR2 SVGAGI (reference sequence). Trimming removed 7 bases from V and 2 bases from J, with 11 bases in between. This CDR3 comprises 13 residues. Here the CDR3 reads CASTGTYQETQYF. The CDR3 nucleotides are TGTGCCAGCACGGGGACATATCAAGAGACCCAGTACTTC.